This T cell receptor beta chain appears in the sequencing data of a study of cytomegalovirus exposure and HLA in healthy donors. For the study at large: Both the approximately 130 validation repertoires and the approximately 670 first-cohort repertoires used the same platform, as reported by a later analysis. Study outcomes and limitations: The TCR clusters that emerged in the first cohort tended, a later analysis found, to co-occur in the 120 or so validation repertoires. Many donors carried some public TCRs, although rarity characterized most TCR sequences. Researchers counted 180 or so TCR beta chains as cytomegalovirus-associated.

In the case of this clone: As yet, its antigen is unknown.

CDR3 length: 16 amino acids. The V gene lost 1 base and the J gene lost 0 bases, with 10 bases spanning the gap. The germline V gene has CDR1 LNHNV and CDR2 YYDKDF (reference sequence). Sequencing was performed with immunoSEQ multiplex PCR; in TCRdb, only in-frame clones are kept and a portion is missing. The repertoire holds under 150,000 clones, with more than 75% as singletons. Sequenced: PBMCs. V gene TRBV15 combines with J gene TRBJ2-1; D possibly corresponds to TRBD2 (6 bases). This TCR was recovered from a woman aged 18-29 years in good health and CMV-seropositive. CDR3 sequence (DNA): TGTGCCACCAGCAGAGGTCGGGGGAGCTCCTACAATGAGCAGTTCTTC. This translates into CATSRGRGSSYNEQFF.